Below, 30 T cell receptor beta chains from the same sample are listed, as sequenced in a study of T-cell memory formation after mild COVID-19. TCRdb re-derived calls from the 5' RACE reads in MiXCR, one entry per CDR3 protein. The repertoire holds approximately 250,000 distinct CDR3 sequences, with 15% as singletons. Source material: PBMCs or a T cell subset sorted from them (not recorded which). These receptors originate from an adult woman who had mild COVID-19 (a few samples of this study predate the infection). Cell type and time point are not known.

The chain carries TRBV20-1 and TRBJ2-1, with TRBD2 matching over 7 bases. CDR1 is DFQATT, CDR2 SNEGSKA, per germline (reference sequence). Trimming removed 6 bases from V and 2 bases from J; junction bases left unmatched: 7. The CDR3 loop spans 14 amino acids. The DNA of the CDR3 is TGCAGTGCCAGGGAGGGTACCACCTACAATGAGCAGTTCTTC. Translated, it gives CSAREGTTYNEQFF.

V is TRBV20-1 and J is TRBJ2-7; the D is unclear. The CDR3 covers 13 residues. From germline, CDR1 is DFQATT and CDR2 SNEGSKA (reference sequence). V was cut by 0 bases and J by 3 bases, with 9 bases left in between. As DNA, the CDR3 is TGCAGTGCTAGAGATCCTAACAGCTACGAGCAGTACTTC. Its translation is CSARDPNSYEQYF.

The chain uses TRBV7-6 and TRBJ2-7; no reliable D call. Germline CDR1 and CDR2: SGHVS and FNYEAQ. CDR3 length: 15 residues. Trimming took 0 bases from V and 3 from J, leaving 12 bases between them. This CDR3 reads CASSLASASNYEQYF. The CDR3 DNA sequence: TGTGCCAGCAGCTTAGCTTCGGCAAGTAACTACGAGCAGTACTTC.

The gene calls are TRBV7-2 and TRBJ2-1; the D call may be TRBD1 or TRBD2 (5 bases each). Germline V lookup: CDR1 SGHTA, CDR2 FQGNSA. V gave up 2 bases and J gave up 5 bases, with 13 bases separating them. This CDR3 is built from 15 residues. The CDR3 loop reads CASSLLPGRNNEQFF. CDR3 sequence (DNA): TGTGCCAGCAGCTTACTACCGGGACGCAACAATGAGCAGTTCTTC. The full variable domain, completed using reference TRBV7-2 and TRBJ2-1, is GAGVSQSPSNKVTEKGKDVELRCDPISGHTALYWYRQSLGQGLEFLIYFQGNSAPDKSGLPSDRFSAERTGGSVSTLTIQRTQQEDSAVYLCASSLLPGRNNEQFFGPGTRLTVL.

This clonotype was observed a few times. The rearrangement links TRBV6-1 to TRBJ2-1; 9 positions match TRBD1. CDR1 MNHNS and CDR2 SASEGT come from the germline V gene. Trimming took 6 bases from V and 5 from J; bases not matched to a gene: 14. The CDR3 consists of 17 residues. CDR3: CASRSALGTGINNEQFF. The CDR3 nucleotides are TGTGCCAGCAGGTCGGCCCTCGGGACAGGGATAAACAATGAGCAGTTCTTC.

This clonotype was seen repeatedly, ten times or more. The rearrangement links TRBV13 to TRBJ2-3, with TRBD2 matching 13 bases. Germline CDR1 reads PRHDT; CDR2 reads FYEKMQ (reference sequence). V was clipped by 3 bases and J by 2 bases; unmatched bases: 5. The CDR3 covers 17 residues. The CDR3 protein is CASSFVGLAGVTDTQYF. CDR3 nucleotide sequence: TGTGCCAGCAGCTTCGTTGGACTAGCGGGAGTCACAGATACGCAGTATTTT.

The genes are TRBV7-2 and TRBJ2-1; 8 nucleotides align to TRBD2. Looked up from germline, CDR1 is SGHTA and CDR2 is FQGNSA. The CDR3 contains 15 residues. After removal of 1 base from V and 9 bases from J, the junction contained 8 bases not matched to a gene. The CDR3 coding sequence is TGTGCCAGCAGCTTAGAGCGGGGGTGGTGGGGTGAGCAGTTCTTC. Translation gives CASSLERGWWGEQFF.

This chain links TRBV2 with TRBJ1-1, with 9 bases lining up with TRBD1. This CDR3 region has 11 residues. Germline values: CDR1 SNHLY, CDR2 FYNNEI. V was pared by 8 bases and J by 5 bases, with 0 bases of the junction left unmatched. Here the CDR3 DNA reads TGTGCCAGCGGACAGGGGACTGAAGCTTTCTTT. It is translated as CASGQGTEAFF.

This clonotype was picked up a small number of times. The CDR3 here is CASSFGRGSAEQYF. The DNA of the CDR3 is TGTGCCAGCAGTTTTGGCAGGGGGTCGGCCGAGCAGTACTTC. V and J are TRBV12-3 or TRBV12-4 and TRBJ2-7; 7 nucleotides agree with TRBD1. The junction had 8 bases not matched to a gene; V was cut back by 3 bases and J by 6 bases. The CDR3 sequence is 14 residues long.

The chain combines TRBV7-6 with TRBJ2-3; tentatively, D is TRBD2 (5 bases). Trimming left V 0 bases short and J 2 bases short, with 21 bases between. The CDR3 extends over 19 amino acids. Germline V gene data show CDR1 as SGHVS and CDR2 as FNYEAQ. CDR3 DNA sequence: TGTGCCAGCAGCTTAGCGAGGGCTTCATCCGACCGATACACAGATACGCAGTATTTT. Encoded protein: CASSLARASSDRYTDTQYF.

The sample holds many counts of this clonotype. The chain links TRBV12-3 or TRBV12-4 to TRBJ2-7, with a possible D match to TRBD1 (6 bases). V was cut by 2 bases and J by 12 bases, with 11 bases left in between. The CDR3 is 11 amino acids. DNA for the CDR3: TGTGCCAGCAGTTTACAGGGGCCTCCGTACTTC. This translates into CASSLQGPPYF.

The chain is built from TRBV11-2 and TRBJ2-7, with D maybe TRBD1 (6 bases). The V gene's germline CDR1 is SGHAT and CDR2 FQNNGV. Trimming pared 4 bases from V and 4 bases from J, leaving 23 bases between. The CDR3 has 17 amino acids. The CDR3 is CASSSYIFGVGQYEQYF. In DNA form, the CDR3 reads TGTGCCAGCAGCTCCTATATATTCGGGGTTGGACAGTACGAGCAGTACTTC. The variable domain in full, with the rest retrieved from reference TRBV11-2 and TRBJ2-7, is EAGVAQSPRYKIIEKRQSVAFWCNPISGHATLYWYQQILGQGPKLLIQFQNNGVVDDSQLPKDRFSAERLKGVDSTLKIQPAKLEDSAVYLCASSSYIFGVGQYEQYFGPGTRLTVT.

The rearrangement links TRBV5-1 to TRBJ2-7; no firm D call. Germline V gene sequence: CDR1 SGHRS, CDR2 YFSETQ. With 0 bases removed from V and 7 bases from J, the gap between germline ends came to 11 bases. The CDR3 is made up of 13 amino acids. The chain's CDR3 is CASSLVPNLEQYF. Written as DNA, the CDR3 is TGCGCCAGCAGCTTGGTACCTAACTTAGAGCAGTACTTC.

This clonotype was counted only a few times. This chain connects TRBV9 to TRBJ2-7, with unresolved D. V lost 0 bases and J 5 bases, leaving 18 bases between the germline ends. CDR1 is SGDLS and CDR2 is YYNGEE in the germline V gene. CDR3 size: 16 residues. The CDR3 DNA sequence: TGTGCCAGCAGCGTAGGGGTCAGCCGGCCGCTCCACGAGCAGTACTTC. This encodes CASSVGVSRPLHEQYF.

V is TRBV7-9 and J is TRBJ2-3; 10 nucleotides match TRBD2. Trimming removed 4 bases from V and 1 base from J; junction bases left unmatched: 5. The CDR3 sequence is 16 residues long. The V gene's germline CDR1 is SEHNR and CDR2 FQNEAQ (reference sequence). CDR3 sequence reads: CASSWPGTSGTDTQYF. The CDR3 DNA reads TGTGCCAGCAGCTGGCCCGGGACTAGCGGCACAGATACGCAGTATTTT.

This clonotype was counted at least ten times. J is TRBJ1-1 and V is TRBV12-3 or TRBV12-4, with 12 bases that match TRBD1. This CDR3 has 16 residues. Trimming took 4 bases from V and 5 from J; bases not matched to a gene: 8. Here the CDR3 reads CASSWGDRGRGTEAFF. CDR3 DNA sequence: TGTGCCAGCAGTTGGGGGGACAGGGGGCGCGGTACTGAAGCTTTCTTT.

This clonotype was seen a handful of times. The J gene is TRBJ1-1, the V gene TRBV7-9; D is unresolved. Germline CDR1 reads SEHNR; CDR2 reads FQNEAQ (reference sequence). The CDR3 spans 15 residues. Trimming shortened V by 4 bases and J by 3 bases, and 15 bases separated the two germline ends. The CDR3 DNA reads TGTGCCAGCAGCTCGCCAACTTCGCCGGACACTGAAGCTTTCTTT. Amino acid sequence: CASSSPTSPDTEAFF.

The chain couples TRBV15 to TRBJ1-2, with D maybe TRBD1 (5 bases). Looked up from germline, CDR1 is LNHNV and CDR2 is YYDKDF (reference sequence). The CDR3 is 17 amino acids. V gave up 0 bases and J gave up 6 bases, with 20 bases separating them. In DNA, the CDR3 is TGTGCCACCAGCAGAGATGGTCTGGGAGGGGCGTACAATGGCTACACCTTC. It specifies CATSRDGLGGAYNGYTF.

The chain links TRBV5-5 to TRBJ2-6, with unresolved D. The CDR3 spans 15 residues. V was cut by 4 bases and J by 1 base, with 9 bases left in between. CDR1 and CDR2 (germline): SGHKS, YYEKEE (reference sequence). The CDR3 loop is CASSPSASGANVLTF. The CDR3 DNA sequence: TGTGCCAGCAGCCCCAGCGCGTCTGGGGCCAACGTCCTGACTTTC.

This clonotype was counted ten times or more. V and J are TRBV5-1 and TRBJ1-6; D call uncertain. Germline lookup yields CDR1 SGHRS and CDR2 YFSETQ. Trimming stripped 0 bases from V and 10 bases from J, with 8 bases between. The length of the CDR3 is 13 residues. In DNA, the CDR3 is TGCGCCAGCAGCTTGGAGACCCTATCACCCCTCCACTTT. Its translation: CASSLETLSPLHF.

This clonotype was counted a few times. This chain uses TRBV19 with TRBJ1-5; perhaps TRBD1 as D (6 bases). The CDR3 covers 16 residues. The germline V gene has CDR1 LNHDA and CDR2 SQIVND (reference sequence). Trimming pared 4 bases from V and 0 bases from J, leaving 13 bases between. Here the CDR3 reads CASSTPRGVSNQPQHF. In DNA, the CDR3 is TGTGCCAGTAGTACCCCTAGGGGGGTTAGCAATCAGCCCCAGCATTTT.

The chain uses TRBV30 and TRBJ2-7, with TRBD2 matching over 7 bases. This CDR3 is 14 amino acids long. J lost 6 bases, V lost 2 bases, and 10 bases had no gene match. Looked up from germline, CDR1 is GTSNPN and CDR2 is SVGIG (reference sequence). The CDR3: CAWSKGGRSFEQYF. The CDR3 DNA follows: TGTGCCTGGAGTAAGGGCGGGAGATCTTTCGAGCAGTACTTC.

This clonotype was recorded at least ten times. The chain combines TRBV5-1 with TRBJ1-1; D is perhaps TRBD1 (6 bases). The CDR3 totals 14 residues. In germline, CDR1 is SGHRS, CDR2 YFSETQ. V dropped 8 bases and J dropped 1 base, with 15 bases sitting between them. CDR3 residues: CASRIATGNTEAFF. The CDR3, as DNA: TGCGCCAGTAGAATAGCGACAGGGAACACTGAAGCTTTCTTT.

The J gene is TRBJ2-3, the V gene TRBV12-3 or TRBV12-4; maybe TRBD2 (5 bases). The CDR3 loop spans 15 amino acids. V was trimmed by 6 bases and J by 1 base, leaving 14 bases between them. The CDR3 region is CASRLGVLRTDTQYF. The CDR3 bases are TGTGCCAGCAGGCTGGGAGTTTTGCGCACAGATACGCAGTATTTT.

CDR3 sequence reads: CASSGQAANGELFF. DNA for the CDR3: TGTGCCAGCAGCGGACAGGCCGCCAACGGGGAGCTGTTTTTT. This sequence joins TRBV2 and TRBJ2-2, with 7 bases aligning to TRBD1. Germline lookup yields CDR1 SNHLY and CDR2 FYNNEI. The CDR3 runs to 14 residues. The V gene end was trimmed by 6 bases and the J gene end by 7 bases; junction bases not matched to a gene: 8.

This clonotype has a handful of counts. The chain joins TRBV5-1 to TRBJ2-7; perhaps D is TRBD1 or TRBD2 (5 bases each). The germline CDR1 and CDR2 sequences are SGHRS and YFSETQ. The CDR3 length is 13 residues. Trimming took off 1 base at V and 6 bases at J, with 11 bases between the two ends. In nucleotides, the CDR3 is TGCGCCAGCAGCTTGATGAGGGGATCCGAGCAGTACTTC. It encodes CASSLMRGSEQYF.

This clonotype was counted many times. The chain couples TRBV5-1 to TRBJ2-7; D tentatively reads TRBD1 or TRBD2 (5 bases each). This CDR3 has 14 residues. Trimming left V 0 bases short and J 2 bases short, with 9 bases between. Germline values: CDR1 SGHRS, CDR2 YFSETQ. This CDR3 reads CASSLAQGAYEQYF. The DNA for the CDR3 is TGCGCCAGCAGCTTGGCGCAGGGAGCCTACGAGCAGTACTTC.

This clonotype was observed a handful of times. This rearrangement joins TRBV24-1 to TRBJ2-1; TRBD2 matches 8 bases. The germline V gene encodes CDR1 KGHDR and CDR2 SFDVKD. V was pared by 3 bases and J by 8 bases, with 11 bases of the junction left unmatched. This CDR3 has 16 amino acids. This chain's CDR3 is CATSDPGGGRSDEQFF. In DNA form, the CDR3 reads TGTGCCACCAGTGATCCGGGGGGCGGGAGGTCCGATGAGCAGTTCTTC.

The chain is built from TRBV12-3 or TRBV12-4 and TRBJ1-5; 8 bases fit TRBD1. CDR3 length: 14 amino acids. The trim removed 6 bases at V and 4 bases at J, leaving 5 bases unmatched. CDR3 residues: CASRDTGGNQPQHF. In DNA, the CDR3 is TGTGCCAGCAGGGATACAGGGGGGAATCAGCCCCAGCATTTT.

The table lists this clonotype with a few counts. The CDR3 spells CASSPTRQAGDTQYF. The CDR3 DNA reads as TGTGCCAGCAGTCCTACCCGACAGGCGGGAGATACGCAGTATTTT. This rearrangement joins TRBV12-3 or TRBV12-4 to TRBJ2-3; maybe TRBD1 (6 bases). The CDR3 is 15 amino acids. The germline V and J ends were trimmed by 5 bases and 5 bases, with 17 bases remaining between them.